This T cell receptor (beta chain) appears in the sequencing data of a study of beta chain features in type 1 diabetes. The overall study: Examination of sorted cells across all samples involved about 100,000,000 cells. General study results and limits: Across patients, naive, central memory and Treg TCRB repertoires exhibited apparently greater similarity than was observed across healthy donors.

Trimming took 6 bases from V and 5 from J, leaving 7 bases between them. The CDR3 spans 11 residues. Germline CDR1 reads SNHLY; CDR2 reads FYNNEI. Reverse transcribing all isolated RNA meant expressed TCRB transcripts were sequenced. TCRdb's copy holds only in-frame clones and misses some; the assay was immunoSEQ multiplex PCR. The sample holds around 250,000 clones, roughly 13% seen once. This clone was counted a few times. As yet, its antigen is unknown. Sequencing was carried out using naive CD4+ T cells from blood. This sequence originates from a middle-aged woman in good health. The V call is TRBV2, the J call TRBJ2-5; D is uncertain. The CDR3 sequence: CASRRWETQYF. The CDR3 DNA reads TGTGCCAGCAGACGGTGGGAGACCCAGTACTTC. Combining the CDR3 with reference TRBV2 and TRBJ2-5 gives the whole variable domain EPEVTQTPSHQVTQMGQEVILRCVPISNHLYFYWYRQILGQKVEFLVSFYNNEISEKSEIFDDQFSVERPDGSNFTLKIRSTKLEDSAMYFCASRRWETQYFGPGTRLLVL.